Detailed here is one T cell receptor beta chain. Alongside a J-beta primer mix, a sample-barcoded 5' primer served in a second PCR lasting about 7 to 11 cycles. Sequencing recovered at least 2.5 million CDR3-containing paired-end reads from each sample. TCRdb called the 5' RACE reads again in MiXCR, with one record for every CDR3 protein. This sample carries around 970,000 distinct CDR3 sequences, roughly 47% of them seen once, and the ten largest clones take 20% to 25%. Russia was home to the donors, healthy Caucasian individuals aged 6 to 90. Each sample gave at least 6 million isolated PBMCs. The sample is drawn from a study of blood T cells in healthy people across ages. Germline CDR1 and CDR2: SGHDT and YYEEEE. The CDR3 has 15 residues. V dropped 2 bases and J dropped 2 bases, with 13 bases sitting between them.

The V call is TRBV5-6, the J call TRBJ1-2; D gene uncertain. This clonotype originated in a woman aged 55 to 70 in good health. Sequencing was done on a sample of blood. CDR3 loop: CASSLDGNSNYGYTF. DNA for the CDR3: TGTGCCAGCAGCTTAGACGGAAACTCGAACTATGGCTACACCTTC.